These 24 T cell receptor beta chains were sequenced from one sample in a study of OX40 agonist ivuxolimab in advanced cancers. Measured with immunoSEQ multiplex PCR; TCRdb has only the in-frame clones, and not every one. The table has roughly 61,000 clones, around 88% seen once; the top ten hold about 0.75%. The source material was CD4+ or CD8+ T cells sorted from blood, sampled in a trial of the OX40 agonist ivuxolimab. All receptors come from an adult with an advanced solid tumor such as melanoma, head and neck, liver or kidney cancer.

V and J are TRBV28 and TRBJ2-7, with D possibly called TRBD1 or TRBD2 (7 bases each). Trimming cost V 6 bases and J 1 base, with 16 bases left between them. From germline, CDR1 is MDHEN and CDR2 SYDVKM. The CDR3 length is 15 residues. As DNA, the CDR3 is TGTGCCAGCAGACCAGGGGGGGGGACATCCTACGAGCAGTACTTC. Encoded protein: CASRPGGGTSYEQYF.

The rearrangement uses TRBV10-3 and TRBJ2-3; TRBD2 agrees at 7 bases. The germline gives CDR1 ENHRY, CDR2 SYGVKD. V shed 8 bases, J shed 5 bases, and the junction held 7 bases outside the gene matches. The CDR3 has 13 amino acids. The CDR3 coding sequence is TGTGCCATCGAGGGAGGGCAGGGAGATACGCAGTATTTT. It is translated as CAIEGGQGDTQYF.

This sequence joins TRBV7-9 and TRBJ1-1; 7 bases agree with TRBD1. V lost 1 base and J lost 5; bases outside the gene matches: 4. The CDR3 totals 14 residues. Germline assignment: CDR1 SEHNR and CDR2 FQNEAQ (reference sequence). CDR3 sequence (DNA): TGTGCCAGCAGCTTAGTGTTGACAGGGACTGAAGCTTTCTTT. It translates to CASSLVLTGTEAFF.

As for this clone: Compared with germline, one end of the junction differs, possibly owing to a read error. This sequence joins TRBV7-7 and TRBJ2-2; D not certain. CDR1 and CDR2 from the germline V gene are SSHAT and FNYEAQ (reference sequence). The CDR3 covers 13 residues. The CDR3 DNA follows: TGTGCTAGCAGCCCAGACGAGTTCGGGGAGCTGTTTTTT. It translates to CASSPDEFGELFF.

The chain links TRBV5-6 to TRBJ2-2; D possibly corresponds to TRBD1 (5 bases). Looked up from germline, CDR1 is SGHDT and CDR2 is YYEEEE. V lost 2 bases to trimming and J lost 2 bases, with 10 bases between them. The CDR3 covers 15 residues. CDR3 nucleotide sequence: TGTGCCAGCAGCTTCTCCCAGGGAAACACCGGGGAGCTGTTTTTT. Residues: CASSFSQGNTGELFF.

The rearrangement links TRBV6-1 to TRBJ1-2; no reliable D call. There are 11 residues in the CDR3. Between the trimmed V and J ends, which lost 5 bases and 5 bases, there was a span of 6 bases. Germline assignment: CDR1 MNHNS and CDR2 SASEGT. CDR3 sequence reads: CASSYMYGYTF. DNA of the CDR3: TGTGCCAGCAGTTATATGTATGGCTACACCTTC.

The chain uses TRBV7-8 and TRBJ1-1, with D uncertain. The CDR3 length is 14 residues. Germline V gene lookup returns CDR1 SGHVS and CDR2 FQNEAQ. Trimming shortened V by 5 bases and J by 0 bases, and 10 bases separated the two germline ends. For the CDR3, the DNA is TGTGCCAGCAGCGGGGAGACGATGAACACTGAAGCTTTCTTT. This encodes CASSGETMNTEAFF.

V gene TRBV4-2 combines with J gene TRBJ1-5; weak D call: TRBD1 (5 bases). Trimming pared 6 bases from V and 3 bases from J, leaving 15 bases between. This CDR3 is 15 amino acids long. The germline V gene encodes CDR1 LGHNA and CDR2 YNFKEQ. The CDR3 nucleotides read TGTGCCAGCAGTCGTTCGGCGGGGCCCAATCAGCCCCAGCATTTT. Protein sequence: CASSRSAGPNQPQHF.

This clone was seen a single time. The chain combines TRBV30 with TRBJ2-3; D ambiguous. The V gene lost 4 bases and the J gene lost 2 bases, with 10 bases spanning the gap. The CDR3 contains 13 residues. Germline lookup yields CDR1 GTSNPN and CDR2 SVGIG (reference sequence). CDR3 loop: CAWTATATDTQYF. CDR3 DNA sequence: TGTGCCTGGACGGCAACCGCCACAGATACGCAGTATTTT.

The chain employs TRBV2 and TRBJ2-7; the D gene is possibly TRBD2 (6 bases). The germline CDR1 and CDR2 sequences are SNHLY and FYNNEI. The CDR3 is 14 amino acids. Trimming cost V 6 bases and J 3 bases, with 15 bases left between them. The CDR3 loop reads CASRYRDLSYEQYF. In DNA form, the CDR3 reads TGTGCCAGCAGGTACCGGGACTTGAGCTACGAGCAGTACTTC.

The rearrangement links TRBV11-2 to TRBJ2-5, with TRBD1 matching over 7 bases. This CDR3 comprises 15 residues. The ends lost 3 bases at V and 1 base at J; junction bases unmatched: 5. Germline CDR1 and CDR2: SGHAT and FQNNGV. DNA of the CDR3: TGTGCCAGCAGCTTCGGACAGGCAACCCAAGAGACCCAGTACTTC. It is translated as CASSFGQATQETQYF.

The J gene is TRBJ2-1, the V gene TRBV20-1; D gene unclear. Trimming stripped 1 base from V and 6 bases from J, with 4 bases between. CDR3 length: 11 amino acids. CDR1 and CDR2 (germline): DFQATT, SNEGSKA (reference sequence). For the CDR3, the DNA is TGCAGTGCTAGAGTTGTCAATGAGCAGTTCTTC. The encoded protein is CSARVVNEQFF.

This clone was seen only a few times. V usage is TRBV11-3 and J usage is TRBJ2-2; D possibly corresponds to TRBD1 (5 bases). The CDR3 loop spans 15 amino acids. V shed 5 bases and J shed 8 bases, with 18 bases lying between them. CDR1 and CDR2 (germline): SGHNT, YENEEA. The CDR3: CASSPRLGALGELFF. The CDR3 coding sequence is TGTGCCAGCAGCCCCCGTCTTGGGGCCTTGGGGGAGCTGTTTTTT.

CDR3 region: CASTSEATGGYTF. CDR3 nucleotides: TGTGCCAGCACCTCCGAAGCCACCGGCGGCTACACCTTC. The V gene is TRBV7-9, the J gene TRBJ1-2; D not certain. The germline V and J ends were trimmed by 7 bases and 8 bases, with 17 bases remaining between them. This CDR3 is built from 13 residues. The germline gives CDR1 SEHNR, CDR2 FQNEAQ (reference sequence).

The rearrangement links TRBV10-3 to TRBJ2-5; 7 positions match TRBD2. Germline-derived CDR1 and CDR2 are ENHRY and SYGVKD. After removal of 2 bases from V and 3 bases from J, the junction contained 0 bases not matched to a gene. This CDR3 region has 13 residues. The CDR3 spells CAISEAGEETQYF. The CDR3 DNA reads TGTGCCATCAGTGAGGCGGGGGAAGAGACCCAGTACTTC.

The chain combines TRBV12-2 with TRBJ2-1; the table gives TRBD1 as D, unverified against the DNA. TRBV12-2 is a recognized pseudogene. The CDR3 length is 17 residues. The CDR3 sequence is CASRSRSGTGLRNEQFF. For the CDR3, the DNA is TGTGCAAGTCGCTCGAGGTCCGGGACAGGGTTGAGGAATGAGCAGTTCTTC.

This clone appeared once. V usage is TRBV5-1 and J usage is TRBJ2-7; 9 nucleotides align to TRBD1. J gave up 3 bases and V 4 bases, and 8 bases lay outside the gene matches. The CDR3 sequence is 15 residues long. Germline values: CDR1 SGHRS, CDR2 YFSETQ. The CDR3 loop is CASSTDKDRGYEQYF. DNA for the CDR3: TGCGCCAGCAGCACGGACAAGGACAGGGGCTACGAGCAGTACTTC.

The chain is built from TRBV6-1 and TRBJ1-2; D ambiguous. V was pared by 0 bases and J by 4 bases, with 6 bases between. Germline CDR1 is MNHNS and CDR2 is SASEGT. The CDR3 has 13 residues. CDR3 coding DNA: TGTGCCAGCAGTGAAGCCTGGAGCTATGGCTACACCTTC. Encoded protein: CASSEAWSYGYTF.

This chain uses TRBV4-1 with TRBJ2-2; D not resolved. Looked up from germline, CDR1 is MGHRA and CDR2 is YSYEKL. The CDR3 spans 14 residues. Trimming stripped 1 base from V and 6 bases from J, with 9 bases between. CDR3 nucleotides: TGCGCCAGCAGCCAAGCGGACCGGGCCGGGGAGCTGTTTTTT. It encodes CASSQADRAGELFF.

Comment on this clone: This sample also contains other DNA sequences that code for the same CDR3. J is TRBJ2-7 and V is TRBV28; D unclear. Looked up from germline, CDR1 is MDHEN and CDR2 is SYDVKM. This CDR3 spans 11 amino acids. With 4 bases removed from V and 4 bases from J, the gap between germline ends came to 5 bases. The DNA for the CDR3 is TGTGCCAGCAGTTCCCCTTACGAGCAGTACTTC. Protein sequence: CASSSPYEQYF.

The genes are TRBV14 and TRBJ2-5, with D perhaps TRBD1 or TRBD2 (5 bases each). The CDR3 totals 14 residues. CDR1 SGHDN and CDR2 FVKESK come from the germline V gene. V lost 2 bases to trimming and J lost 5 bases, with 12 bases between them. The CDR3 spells CASSQSRGTETQYF. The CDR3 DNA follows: TGTGCCAGCAGCCAATCACGAGGGACGGAGACCCAGTACTTC.

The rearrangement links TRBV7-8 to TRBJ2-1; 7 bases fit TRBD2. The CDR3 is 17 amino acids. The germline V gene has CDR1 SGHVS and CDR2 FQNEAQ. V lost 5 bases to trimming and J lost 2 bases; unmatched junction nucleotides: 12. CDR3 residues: CASSRTSGTTTYNEQFF. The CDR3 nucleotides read TGTGCCAGCAGCCGGACTTCCGGGACTACCACCTACAATGAGCAGTTCTTC.

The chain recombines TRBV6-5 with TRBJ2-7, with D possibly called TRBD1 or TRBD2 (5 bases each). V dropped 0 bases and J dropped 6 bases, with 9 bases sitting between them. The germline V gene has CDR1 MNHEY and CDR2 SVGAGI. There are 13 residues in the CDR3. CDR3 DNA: TGTGCCAGCAGTTACTCGGGGACGAGCGAGCAGTACTTC. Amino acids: CASSYSGTSEQYF.

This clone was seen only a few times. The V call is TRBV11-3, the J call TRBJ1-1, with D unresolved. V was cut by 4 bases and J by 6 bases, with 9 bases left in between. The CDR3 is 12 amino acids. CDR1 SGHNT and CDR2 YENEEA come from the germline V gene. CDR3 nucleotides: TGTGCCAGCAGCTATTTGGGGTCTGAAGCTTTCTTT. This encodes CASSYLGSEAFF.